The 18 T cell receptor beta chains reported below all come from one sample, sequenced in a study of blood T cell repertoires in COVID-19. Profiling relied on immunoSEQ multiplex PCR, and the TCRdb table lists in-frame clones only, not all of them. The sample contains 200,000 or so clones, 75% to 85% of which appear only once. The material sequenced was peripheral blood. The receptors stem from a middle-aged man who had recovered from COVID-19.

The CDR3 bases are TGTGCCAGCAGGCTAGGGGGTAACTATGGCTACACCTTC. Translated, it gives CASRLGGNYGYTF. This chain uses TRBV6-5 with TRBJ1-2, with D maybe TRBD1 (6 bases). V was trimmed by 6 bases and J by 1 base, leaving 9 bases between them. The CDR3 extends over 13 amino acids. Germline V gene data show CDR1 as MNHEY and CDR2 as SVGAGI.

V is TRBV5-1 and J is TRBJ2-2, with a possible D match to TRBD2 (6 bases). Trimming pared 4 bases from V and 4 bases from J, leaving 17 bases between. Germline V gene sequence: CDR1 SGHRS, CDR2 YFSETQ. The CDR3 extends over 16 amino acids. CDR3 in DNA: TGCGCCAGCAGCCCCTCCGGGACTGGCATCACCGGGGAGCTGTTTTTT. It yields the protein CASSPSGTGITGELFF.

This chain links TRBV30 with TRBJ2-3, with 8 bases fitting TRBD2. Germline V lookup: CDR1 GTSNPN, CDR2 SVGIG (reference sequence). V lost 0 bases to trimming and J lost 7 bases; unmatched junction nucleotides: 6. The CDR3 is 14 residues long. The DNA of the CDR3 is TGTGCCTGGAGTGTAAGCGGGACTAGGAATACGCAGTATTTT. It yields the protein CAWSVSGTRNTQYF.

The chain is built from TRBV7-9 and TRBJ2-7; tentatively, D is TRBD1 (7 bases). The CDR3 sequence is 17 residues long. V shed 5 bases and J shed 3 bases, with 23 bases lying between them. Germline V gene sequence: CDR1 SEHNR, CDR2 FQNEAQ (reference sequence). CDR3 loop: CASSLGGGGGTYYEQYF. The CDR3 bases are TGTGCCAGCAGCCTAGGGGGCGGTGGAGGGACGTACTACGAGCAGTACTTC.

The chain carries TRBV5-1 and TRBJ1-4; D is uncertain. The CDR3 loop spans 15 amino acids. Per the germline V gene, CDR1 is SGHRS and CDR2 is YFSETQ. V dropped 4 bases and J dropped 1 base, with 11 bases sitting between them. CDR3 nucleotides: TGCGCCAGCAGCCCCCGGGGAGTAACTAATGAAAAACTGTTTTTT. Translating gives CASSPRGVTNEKLFF.

This chain joins TRBV7-2 and TRBJ2-5; D is possibly TRBD2 (7 bases). CDR3 length: 16 residues. Per germline, CDR1 SGHTA and CDR2 FQGNSA. V shed 0 bases and J shed 1 base, with 12 bases lying between them. CDR3 loop: CASSLAGLGGQETQYF. CDR3 nucleotides: TGTGCCAGCAGCTTAGCCGGACTAGGGGGCCAAGAGACCCAGTACTTC.

The J gene is TRBJ2-5, the V gene TRBV2, with D tentatively TRBD2 (5 bases). V was clipped by 4 bases and J by 5 bases, with 14 bases between them. The length of the CDR3 is 14 residues. CDR1 and CDR2 from the germline V gene are SNHLY and FYNNEI. In DNA form, the CDR3 reads TGTGCCAGCAGTGCCCCCCCGGGAAGGGAGACCCAGTACTTC. Translated, it gives CASSAPPGRETQYF.

The chain links TRBV7-9 to TRBJ2-3, with D possibly TRBD2 on 6 matching bases. CDR1 and CDR2 from the germline V gene are SEHNR and FQNEAQ (reference sequence). The CDR3 has 12 residues. V shed 4 bases and J shed 6 bases, with 8 bases lying between them. CDR3 DNA sequence: TGTGCCAGCAGCTCTGGAGGGGATACGCAGTATTTT. This translates into CASSSGGDTQYF.

The chain links TRBV7-2 to TRBJ2-2, with TRBD1 identical over 11 bases. Per germline, CDR1 SGHTA and CDR2 FQGNSA. There are 15 residues in the CDR3. The trim removed 2 bases at V and 6 bases at J, leaving 2 bases unmatched. CDR3 sequence reads: CASSLLGQGAGELFF. Written as DNA, the CDR3 is TGTGCCAGCAGCTTACTGGGACAGGGGGCCGGGGAGCTGTTTTTT.

As DNA, the CDR3 is TGTGCCAGCAGTTACTCCTTTCTCCTGAACACTGAAGCTTTCTTT. As protein: CASSYSFLLNTEAFF. This chain uses TRBV6-2 or TRBV6-3 with TRBJ1-1; D call uncertain. Germline CDR1 and CDR2: MNHEY and SVGEGT. This CDR3 is 15 amino acids long. V was trimmed by 0 bases and J by 0 bases, leaving 8 bases between them.

In its sample, this clone was seen once. The CDR3 loop is CASSPLGTESSYEQYF. DNA for the CDR3: TGTGCCAGCAGTCCCCTAGGGACAGAGAGCTCCTACGAGCAGTACTTC. The V gene is TRBV27, the J gene TRBJ2-7, with TRBD1 matching 7 bases. This CDR3 comprises 16 residues. Germline CDR1 is MNHEY and CDR2 is SMNVEV (reference sequence). After removal of 5 bases from V and 0 bases from J, the junction contained 10 bases not matched to a gene.

The J gene is TRBJ2-3, the V gene TRBV10-1; TRBD1 agrees at 8 bases. The CDR3 consists of 13 residues. After removal of 8 bases from V and 6 bases from J, the junction contained 7 bases not matched to a gene. CDR1 is WNHNN, CDR2 SYGVQD, per germline (reference sequence). The CDR3 spells CASARTGSDTQYF. CDR3 nucleotide sequence: TGCGCCAGCGCCAGGACAGGGTCGGATACGCAGTATTTT.

V usage is TRBV7-9 and J usage is TRBJ2-4; D is possibly TRBD1 (6 bases). Looked up from germline, CDR1 is SEHNR and CDR2 is FQNEAQ (reference sequence). V was cut by 4 bases and J by 8 bases, with 12 bases left in between. The CDR3 covers 13 residues. CDR3 bases: TGTGCCAGCAGCTCGGCGGCAGGGGACATTCAGTACTTC. It translates to CASSSAAGDIQYF.

V and J are TRBV6-4 and TRBJ2-3; D not certain. Looked up from germline, CDR1 is MRHNA and CDR2 is SNTAGT. The CDR3 has 13 residues. The V and J ends lost 3 bases and 4 bases respectively, with 8 bases between them. DNA for the CDR3: TGTGCCAGCAGTGAGTACGAGGCAGATACGCAGTATTTT. Residues: CASSEYEADTQYF.

The chain carries TRBV6-5 and TRBJ1-1, with D hard to call. Per germline, CDR1 MNHEY and CDR2 SVGAGI. V was cut by 3 bases and J by 0 bases, with 8 bases left in between. CDR3 length equals 14 residues. The CDR3 DNA is TGTGCCAGCAGTTATGACACCCTGAACACTGAAGCTTTCTTT. Protein: CASSYDTLNTEAFF.

The gene calls are TRBV5-4 and TRBJ2-3; TRBD1 agrees at 9 bases. This CDR3 has 15 amino acids. The junction had 9 bases not matched to a gene; V was cut back by 6 bases and J by 4 bases. Germline lookup yields CDR1 SGHNT and CDR2 YYREEE (reference sequence). Written as DNA, the CDR3 is TGTGCCAGCATCCCGGGGGGACAGGGCTCAGATACGCAGTATTTT. Protein product: CASIPGGQGSDTQYF. Drawing the rest from reference TRBV5-4 and TRBJ2-3, the complete variable domain is ETGVTQSPTHLIKTRGQQVTLRCSSQSGHNTVSWYQQALGQGPQFIFQYYREEENGRGNFPPRFSGLQFPNYSSELNVNALELDDSALYLCASIPGGQGSDTQYFGPGTRLTVL.

In the case of this clone: This CDR3 is also generated by other DNA sequences in the sample. The rearrangement joins TRBV5-5 to TRBJ2-3; D remains ambiguous. V was trimmed by 0 bases and J by 5 bases, leaving 7 bases between them. CDR3 length equals 13 residues. Germline V gives CDR1 SGHKS, CDR2 YYEKEE (reference sequence). The CDR3 spells CASSLASGDTQYF. The CDR3 coding sequence is TGTGCCAGCAGCTTGGCTAGTGGAGATACGCAGTATTTT.

The chain uses TRBV4-1 and TRBJ1-2; D remains unclear. Germline CDR1 MGHRA, CDR2 YSYEKL. This CDR3 region has 12 residues. V shed 1 base and J shed 2 bases, with 2 bases lying between them. CDR3 nucleotide sequence: TGCGCCAGCAGCCAAGTAAACTATGGCTACACCTTC. Translated: CASSQVNYGYTF.